What follows are 29 T cell receptor beta chains derived from one specimen sequenced in a study of spatial heterogeneity in lung cancer. Time point of the sample: sample taken at primary tumor resection. TCRdb fed the 5' RACE reads into MiXCR, producing one record per CDR3 protein. This sample has about 14,000 distinct CDR3 sequences, with around 5% found just once. No cognate antigen is known for these TCRs. Study observations and caveats: Within tumors, counts of expanded alpha and beta TCRs tracked tumor mutation counts.

Sequencing used lung tumor tissue, obtained at surgery. The receptors here all came from a female donor with early-stage non-small cell lung cancer.

This clonotype was observed at least ten times. The chain couples TRBV29-1 to TRBJ1-1; D not resolved. Germline V CDR1 and CDR2: SQVTM, ANQGSEA. This CDR3 has 11 amino acids. V gave up 3 bases and J gave up 1 base, with 3 bases separating them. The CDR3 here is CSVDGNTEAFF. The CDR3 DNA sequence: TGCAGCGTTGATGGGAACACTGAAGCTTTCTTT. The whole variable domain, remainder taken from reference TRBV29-1 and TRBJ1-1, is SAVISQKPSRDICQRGTSLTIQCQVDSQVTMMFWYRQQPGQSLTLIATANQGSEATYESGFVIDKFPISRPNLTFSTLTVSNMSPEDSSIYLCSVDGNTEAFFGQGTRLTVV.

The CDR3 nucleotides are TGTGCCACCAGTGATTCAGGCAGCTCCCGCCTCTCTGGAAACACCATATATTTT. Translating gives CATSDSGSSRLSGNTIYF. The chain is built from TRBV24-1 and TRBJ1-3; D is undetermined. This CDR3 has 18 amino acids. V was trimmed by 2 bases and J by 0 bases, leaving 16 bases between them. Germline loops: CDR1 KGHDR, CDR2 SFDVKD.

This clonotype was seen at least ten times. The genes are TRBV3-1 and TRBJ1-1; TRBD1 agrees at 7 bases. Germline V gene sequence: CDR1 LGHDT, CDR2 YNNKEL (reference sequence). The V segment lost 4 bases and the J segment 10 bases; nucleotides outside the gene matches: 6. This CDR3 is 12 amino acids long. The CDR3 DNA reads as TGTGCCAGCAGCCGACAGGGCGGCGGAGCTTTCTTT. Its protein is CASSRQGGGAFF.

In this sample, this clonotype turned up many times. The chain recombines TRBV19 with TRBJ1-2; TRBD1 matches at 7 bases. The CDR3 runs 14 residues. Germline CDR1 LNHDA, CDR2 SQIVND (reference sequence). The J segment lost 8 bases and the V segment lost 3 bases, leaving 9 bases of the junction unmatched. Here the CDR3 reads CASSILIGTAGYTF. CDR3 DNA: TGTGCCAGTAGTATCCTAATTGGGACAGCGGGCTACACCTTC.

This clonotype was counted many times. The chain has TRBV6-1 and TRBJ1-5; 9 bases map to TRBD1. The CDR3 length is 15 residues. V lost 6 bases, J lost 6 bases, and 9 bases stayed unmatched. The germline gives CDR1 MNHNS, CDR2 SASEGT. The CDR3 DNA is TGTGCCAGCAGCCTCGGACAGGGGTTAAGTCAGCCCCAGCATTTT. It yields the protein CASSLGQGLSQPQHF.

The sample holds many counts of this clonotype. This sequence joins TRBV6-5 and TRBJ2-1, with D maybe TRBD1 (5 bases). This CDR3 spans 13 amino acids. Germline V CDR1 and CDR2: MNHEY, SVGAGI. V was shortened by 6 bases and J by 8 bases, with 14 bases between the two germline ends. CDR3: CASRPDSAHEQFF. The CDR3, as DNA: TGTGCCAGCAGGCCCGACAGCGCCCATGAGCAGTTCTTC.

This clonotype came up a few times. The chain joins TRBV7-2 to TRBJ1-2; D is uncertain. V lost 2 bases, J lost 2 bases, and 12 bases lay in between. Germline V gene sequence: CDR1 SGHTA, CDR2 FQGNSA. There are 15 residues in the CDR3. CDR3: CASSLLGQSNYGYTF. DNA of the CDR3: TGTGCCAGCAGCTTACTCGGTCAGTCCAACTATGGCTACACCTTC.

This clonotype has a count of ten or more. The chain combines TRBV18 with TRBJ2-6; D perhaps matches TRBD1 (6 bases). The CDR3 runs to 18 residues. Trimming removed 2 bases from V and 1 base from J, with 15 bases in between. Germline values: CDR1 KGHSH, CDR2 LQKENI. The CDR3 DNA sequence: TGTGCCAGCTCACCATCCACAGGGCCGAGATCTGGGGCCAACGTCCTGACTTTC. Amino acids: CASSPSTGPRSGANVLTF.

In its sample, this clonotype was seen many times. J is TRBJ2-6 and V is TRBV9; TRBD1 agrees at 11 bases. From germline, CDR1 is SGDLS and CDR2 YYNGEE. Trimming at V came to 4 bases and at J to 0 bases, leaving 3 bases not matched to a gene. This CDR3 is built from 17 residues. This CDR3 is CASSFGTGGSGANVLTF. The CDR3 nucleotides are TGTGCCAGCAGCTTCGGGACAGGGGGCTCTGGGGCCAACGTCCTGACTTTC.

This clonotype occurred many times. The CDR3 sequence is CATKITGTGIYEQYF. The CDR3 DNA is TGTGCCACAAAAATAACCGGGACAGGCATCTACGAGCAGTACTTC. This chain uses TRBV19 with TRBJ2-7, with TRBD1 matching 8 bases. This CDR3 contains 15 residues. CDR1 is LNHDA and CDR2 is SQIVND in the germline V gene (reference sequence). The ends lost 10 bases at V and 3 bases at J; junction bases unmatched: 14.

This clonotype has at least ten counts. This sequence joins TRBV9 and TRBJ1-1; D is unclear. Germline CDR1 is SGDLS and CDR2 is YYNGEE. Deletions cut 2 bases from V and 1 base from J, with 6 bases between. The CDR3 sequence is 13 residues long. The CDR3 DNA reads as TGTGCCAGCAGCGTGTCCGGGAACACTGAAGCTTTCTTT. Its protein product is CASSVSGNTEAFF.

There are many counts of this clonotype. The chain recombines TRBV24-1 with TRBJ2-7; a weak D match, TRBD2 (6 bases). Germline values: CDR1 KGHDR, CDR2 SFDVKD. V dropped 9 bases and J dropped 0 bases, with 11 bases sitting between them. CDR3 size: 13 residues. CDR3 nucleotides: TGTGCCACCGCCGGAGGGGACTCCTACGAGCAGTACTTC. Translating it yields CATAGGDSYEQYF.

This clonotype has ten or more counts. V gene TRBV29-1 combines with J gene TRBJ1-1, with 8 bases lining up with TRBD1. CDR3 length: 12 residues. J gave up 4 bases and V 8 bases, and 6 bases lay outside the gene matches. From germline, CDR1 is SQVTM and CDR2 ANQGSEA. CDR3 protein: CSLNTGGTEAFF. CDR3 sequence (DNA): TGCAGCCTTAATACAGGGGGCACTGAAGCTTTCTTT.

This clonotype was detected a few times. The chain combines TRBV7-9 with TRBJ2-2; 9 bases align to TRBD2. V shed 5 bases, J shed 0 bases, and the junction held 1 base outside the gene matches. This CDR3 contains 15 residues. Germline values: CDR1 SEHNR, CDR2 FQNEAQ (reference sequence). CDR3 loop: CASSASGTNTGELFF. The CDR3 bases are TGTGCCAGCAGCGCTAGCGGGACGAACACCGGGGAGCTGTTTTTT.

The sample holds many counts of this clonotype. The chain couples TRBV27 to TRBJ2-3; D remains unclear. The CDR3 extends over 14 amino acids. Trimming removed 3 bases at V and 2 bases at J, with 9 bases between. CDR1 and CDR2 from the germline V gene are MNHEY and SMNVEV (reference sequence). CDR3 in DNA: TGTGCCAGCAGTTTGCGCTTCGCCACAGATACGCAGTATTTT. Amino acids: CASSLRFATDTQYF.

This clonotype appeared many times. This sequence joins TRBV20-1 and TRBJ1-6, with D hard to call. This CDR3 comprises 14 residues. Per the germline V gene, CDR1 is DFQATT and CDR2 is SNEGSKA (reference sequence). Between the trimmed V and J ends, which lost 1 base and 0 bases, there was a span of 4 bases. CDR3 amino acids: CSARGVSYNSPLHF. DNA of the CDR3: TGCAGTGCTAGAGGGGTCTCCTATAATTCACCCCTCCACTTT.

This clonotype rates as medium-sized (0.01 to 0.1%). This chain connects TRBV29-1 to TRBJ2-5, with a tentative D call TRBD2 (5 bases). The germline V gene has CDR1 SQVTM and CDR2 ANQGSEA. The CDR3 consists of 14 residues. Trimming took off 6 bases at V and 2 bases at J, with 16 bases between the two ends. This CDR3 reads CSVGSSGRQETQYF. The CDR3 nucleotides read TGCAGCGTCGGAAGCTCGGGAAGACAAGAGACCCAGTACTTC. Together with reference TRBV29-1 and TRBJ2-5, the CDR3 gives the full variable domain: SAVISQKPSRDICQRGTSLTIQCQVDSQVTMMFWYRQQPGQSLTLIATANQGSEATYESGFVIDKFPISRPNLTFSTLTVSNMSPEDSSIYLCSVGSSGRQETQYFGPGTRLLVL.

Many counts were recorded for this clonotype. DNA for the CDR3: TGCAGCTTTAGGACAGACTCTGGAAACACCATATATTTT. It codes for CSFRTDSGNTIYF. This chain links TRBV29-1 with TRBJ1-3; D possibly corresponds to TRBD1 (6 bases). CDR1 and CDR2 (germline): SQVTM, ANQGSEA. The V gene lost 8 bases and the J gene lost 0 bases, with 11 bases spanning the gap. This CDR3 is built from 13 residues.

This clonotype was counted at least ten times. CDR3 in amino acids: CASSLSSIEETQYF. The CDR3 bases are TGCGCCAGCAGCTTGTCGAGTATCGAAGAGACCCAGTACTTC. This chain links TRBV5-1 with TRBJ2-5; no clear D gene. V dropped 1 base and J dropped 3 bases, with 10 bases sitting between them. The germline V gene encodes CDR1 SGHRS and CDR2 YFSETQ. The CDR3 contains 14 residues.

This clonotype was seen repeatedly, ten times or more. The chain uses TRBV7-2 and TRBJ1-1; 8 nucleotides agree with TRBD1. Per the germline V gene, CDR1 is SGHTA and CDR2 is FQGNSA. Germline trimming cut 5 bases from V and 2 bases from J; bases unmatched to any gene: 10. The CDR3 is 16 amino acids. Written as DNA, the CDR3 is TGTGCCAGCAGCCCCCGCAGGGGGCAGGCAAACACTGAAGCTTTCTTT. This codes for CASSPRRGQANTEAFF.

Comments on this clonotype: Given a much more abundant clone one base away, this may be a read error. This chain connects TRBV12-5 to TRBJ2-7, with 10 bases matching TRBD1. Per germline, CDR1 LGHNT and CDR2 FRNRAP. CDR3 length: 14 amino acids. The chain's CDR3 is CACGRGQGAYEQYF. In nucleotides, the CDR3 is TGTGCTTGTGGCCGCGGACAGGGGGCCTACGAGCAGTACTTC.

Sample share makes this clonotype medium-sized. The genes are TRBV28 and TRBJ1-1; D possibly corresponds to TRBD1 (5 bases). Trimming cost V 2 bases and J 5 bases, with 12 bases left between them. The CDR3 sequence is 14 residues long. Germline V gives CDR1 MDHEN, CDR2 SYDVKM. CDR3 DNA: TGTGCCAGCAGTTTAGGAAGTGGGGGGACTGAAGCTTTCTTT. Translating gives CASSLGSGGTEAFF. The entire variable domain, with the rest obtained from reference TRBV28 and TRBJ1-1, is as follows: DVKVTQSSRYLVKRTGEKVFLECVQDMDHENMFWYRQDPGLGLRLIYFSYDVKMKEKGDIPEGYSVSREKKERFSLILESASTNQTSMYLCASSLGSGGTEAFFGQGTRLTVV.

This clonotype has at least ten counts. The junction departs from germline at one end; a sequencing error may be responsible. The CDR3 loop reads CSVQHGNHPQHF. In DNA, the CDR3 is TGCAGCGTTCAGCATGGCAATCATCCCCAGCATTTT. The chain combines TRBV29-1 with TRBJ1-5; D is uncertain. CDR1 SQVTM and CDR2 ANQGSEA come from the germline V gene. CDR3 length: 12 residues.

At least ten counts were recorded for this clonotype. The chain joins TRBV27 to TRBJ2-5, with D unclear. Per the germline V gene, CDR1 is MNHEY and CDR2 is SMNVEV (reference sequence). The CDR3 is made up of 14 amino acids. Trimming shortened V by 2 bases and J by 1 base, and 8 bases separated the two germline ends. The CDR3 reads CASSLKSVQETQYF. As DNA, the CDR3 is TGTGCCAGCAGTTTAAAAAGCGTCCAAGAGACCCAGTACTTC.

This chain uses TRBV7-3 with TRBJ1-4; D is possibly TRBD1 (5 bases). Germline V lookup: CDR1 SGHTA, CDR2 FQGTGA. This CDR3 is built from 15 residues. V lost 1 base and J 4 bases, leaving 10 bases between the germline ends. Here the CDR3 DNA reads TGTGCCAGCAGCTTAATGGGACGGGTTAATGAAAAACTGTTTTTT. It encodes CASSLMGRVNEKLFF.

In its sample, this clonotype was seen many times. This chain connects TRBV19 to TRBJ1-5; D is possibly TRBD1 (5 bases). The length of the CDR3 is 17 residues. Germline CDR1 LNHDA, CDR2 SQIVND (reference sequence). The V end was cut by 2 bases, the J end by 3 bases, with 17 bases between. CDR3 amino acids: CASSIRGAGLSNQPQHF. The DNA of the CDR3 is TGTGCCAGTAGTATAAGAGGGGCAGGGCTTTCCAATCAGCCCCAGCATTTT.

Ten or more counts support this clonotype. The gene calls are TRBV29-1 and TRBJ2-7; D may be TRBD2 (6 bases). Germline V lookup: CDR1 SQVTM, CDR2 ANQGSEA. The CDR3 is 11 amino acids. V was shortened by 8 bases and J by 5 bases, with 13 bases between the two germline ends. This CDR3 reads CSILKRDEQYF. As DNA, the CDR3 is TGCAGCATTCTCAAGCGGGACGAGCAGTACTTC.

This clonotype was observed many times. This sequence joins TRBV2 and TRBJ2-3; D may be TRBD1 or TRBD2 (5 bases each). The CDR3 is 15 residues long. Germline loops: CDR1 SNHLY, CDR2 FYNNEI. Deletions cut 9 bases from V and 0 bases from J, with 16 bases between. In DNA, the CDR3 is TGTGCCAGTGGGGGTGAAGACGCTAGCACAGATACGCAGTATTTT. Amino acid sequence: CASGGEDASTDTQYF.

This clonotype rates as medium-sized (0.01 to 0.1%). This chain uses TRBV5-1 with TRBJ1-1; TRBD1 agrees at 8 bases. The germline CDR1 and CDR2 sequences are SGHRS and YFSETQ. V lost 2 bases to trimming and J lost 5 bases; unmatched junction nucleotides: 8. There are 15 residues in the CDR3. CDR3 in amino acids: CASSFLRGRWTEAFF. CDR3 in DNA: TGCGCCAGCAGCTTCCTCAGGGGGCGGTGGACTGAAGCTTTCTTT.